This is a list of T cell receptor beta chains from one sample in a study of blood T cell repertoires in COVID-19. Data came from immunoSEQ multiplex PCR; TCRdb stores just in-frame clones and leaves some out. The table lists approximately 52,000 clones, more than 85% of them singletons. Source material: peripheral blood. Receptors originate from a man aged 45 to 65 with active COVID-19. Each CDR3 is given with its conserved first and last residue. A D gene is named only where the DNA matches it firmly. A clone size is listed for some rows: how often the clone was seen (once, few, many), or a class if it is expanded.

j_gene	len	v_gene	d_gene	abundance	CDR3aa	CDR3nt
TRBJ2-7	20	TRBV28	TRBD2	-	CASSYKTYTLAGGGGYEQYF	TGTGCCAGCAGTTACAAAACCTACACCCTAGCGGGAGGGGGAGGGTACGAGCAGTACTTC
TRBJ2-2	16	TRBV5-1	TRBD2	-	CASSLLLAGSTGELFF	TGCGCCAGCAGCTTGTTACTAGCGGGTTCCACCGGGGAGCTGTTTTTT
TRBJ1-2	13	TRBV2	TRBD1	-	CASSARGLEGYTF	TGTGCCAGCAGTGCGAGGGGGCTGGAAGGCTACACCTTC
TRBJ2-4	15	TRBV28	-	-	CASMWRGQAKNIQYF	TGTGCCAGCATGTGGAGGGGGCAAGCCAAAAACATTCAGTACTTC
TRBJ2-6	13	TRBV28	-	-	CASRGPGANVLTF	TGTGCCAGCAGGGGGCCTGGGGCCAACGTCCTGACTTTC
TRBJ1-5	18	TRBV4-1	-	-	CASSQQEPAAGRWQPQHF	TGCGCCAGCAGCCAACAAGAGCCCGCCGCGGGTAGGTGGCAGCCCCAGCATTTT
TRBJ1-2	14	TRBV29-1	-	once	CSVDQNRANYGYTF	TGCAGCGTTGATCAGAACAGGGCTAACTATGGCTACACCTTC
TRBJ1-4	13	TRBV28	TRBD1	once	CASKQGAREKLFF	TGTGCCAGCAAACAGGGGGCTCGGGAAAAACTGTTTTTT
TRBJ2-2	16	TRBV4-1	-	-	CASSLDSAANTGELFF	TGCGCCAGCAGCCTCGACTCGGCCGCGAACACCGGGGAGCTGTTTTTT
TRBJ2-3	15	TRBV5-1	TRBD2	-	CASRPGTSGTDTQYF	TGCGCCAGCAGGCCCGGGACTAGCGGGACAGATACGCAGTATTTT
TRBJ2-3	14	TRBV11-3	-	-	CASSFRGSAGTQYF	TGTGCCAGCAGCTTTCGGGGGTCCGCCGGTACGCAGTATTTT
TRBJ1-2	13	TRBV10-2	-	-	CASSPQGNYGYTF	TGCGCCAGCAGTCCCCAGGGTAACTATGGCTACACCTTC
TRBJ1-1	17	TRBV5-1	TRBD1	-	CASSQRDRADRNTEAFF	TGCGCCAGCAGCCAGAGGGACAGGGCGGACAGAAACACTGAAGCTTTCTTT
TRBJ2-7	15	TRBV4-1	TRBD1	-	CASSPGDSHAYEQYF	TGCGCCAGCAGCCCAGGGGACAGCCATGCCTACGAGCAGTACTTC
TRBJ2-3	14	TRBV4-1	-	-	CASSQGGVTDTQYF	TGCGCCAGCAGCCAAGGTGGAGTTACAGATACGCAGTATTTT
TRBJ2-1	16	TRBV21-1	-	-	CASAKRRLAGVDEQFF	TGTGCCAGCGCTAAAAGGCGGCTAGCGGGAGTGGATGAGCAGTTCTTC
TRBJ2-5	10	TRBV7-2	-	-	CASRSETQYF	TGTGCCAGCAGGTCGGAGACCCAGTACTTC
TRBJ1-5	14	TRBV15	-	-	CATSREGVGQPQHF	TGTGCCACCAGCAGAGAAGGGGTAGGACAGCCCCAGCATTTT
TRBJ2-7	17	TRBV5-1	TRBD1	-	CASSPGLQGAGEREQYF	TGCGCCAGCAGCCCCGGACTACAGGGGGCAGGGGAGAGGGAGCAGTACTTC
TRBJ2-3	14	TRBV4-1	TRBD2	-	CASSHGGAYDTQYF	TGCGCCAGCAGCCACGGGGGGGCCTACGATACGCAGTATTTT
TRBJ2-6	15	TRBV19	-	few	CASIDEALGANVLTF	TGTGCCAGTATCGACGAGGCGCTTGGGGCCAACGTCCTGACTTTC
TRBJ2-7	16	TRBV7-2	TRBD1	few	CASSLVGTGSSYEQYF	TGTGCCAGCAGCTTAGTTGGGACAGGGAGCTCCTACGAGCAGTACTTC
TRBJ1-2	17	TRBV11-2	-	once	CASSPRRSGLNDYGYTF	TGTGCCAGCAGCCCAAGGAGGTCAGGACTGAATGACTATGGCTACACCTTC
TRBJ2-7	14	TRBV9	TRBD1	-	CASSAWDRANEQYF	TGTGCCAGCAGCGCGTGGGACAGGGCCAACGAGCAGTACTTC
TRBJ2-7	13	TRBV10-1	TRBD2	once	CASSSSGTYEQYF	TGCGCCAGCAGTTCTAGCGGGACTTACGAGCAGTACTTC
TRBJ1-5	14	TRBV30	-	-	CAWKSDSSNQPQHF	TGTGCCTGGAAAAGTGACAGTAGCAATCAGCCCCAGCATTTT
TRBJ2-7	14	TRBV25-1	-	-	CASSVWQKTYEQYF	TGTGCCAGCAGTGTCTGGCAGAAAACCTACGAGCAGTACTTC
TRBJ1-3	17	TRBV4-1	-	-	CASSHGAARGSGNTIYF	TGCGCCAGCAGCCATGGGGCAGCCAGAGGCTCTGGAAACACCATATATTTT
TRBJ1-1	14	TRBV15	-	-	CATTNSALGTEAFF	TGTGCCACCACCAACAGTGCATTGGGCACTGAAGCTTTCTTT
TRBJ1-3	16	TRBV7-6	TRBD1	-	CASSLSPGGAGNTIYF	TGTGCCAGCAGCTTGAGCCCAGGGGGCGCTGGAAACACCATATATTTT
TRBJ1-2	14	TRBV2	-	-	CASSPRQGLSGYTF	TGTGCCAGCAGTCCACGGCAGGGGCTAAGTGGCTACACCTTC
TRBJ1-2	16	TRBV5-1	-	-	CASSPDSPDRVGGYTF	TGCGCCAGCAGCCCGGACAGCCCAGATCGAGTTGGTGGCTACACCTTC
TRBJ1-2	15	TRBV11-2	-	-	CASSGFRGPSYGYTF	TGTGCCAGCAGCGGCTTTAGAGGGCCTTCCTATGGCTACACCTTC